The 21 T cell receptor beta chains below all came from one sample that was sequenced in a study of identical twins. TCRdb reanalysed the 5' RACE reads using MiXCR and keeps one entry per CDR3 protein. The table has roughly 710,000 distinct CDR3 sequences, roughly 6% seen once. Sequencing was carried out using naive T cells sorted from blood. Receptors originate from a man between 18 and 35 years old in good health.

V gene TRBV9 combines with J gene TRBJ2-5, with TRBD2 matching over 7 bases. Germline values: CDR1 SGDLS, CDR2 YYNGEE. V lost 0 bases, J lost 1 base, and 9 bases stayed unmatched. This CDR3 has 17 amino acids. Written as DNA, the CDR3 is TGTGCCAGCAGCGTAGATCCCCCGGGAGGACTCCAAGAGACCCAGTACTTC. Encoded protein: CASSVDPPGGLQETQYF. The complete variable domain, with remaining parts taken from reference TRBV9 and TRBJ2-5, reads DSGVTQTPKHLITATGQRVTLRCSPRSGDLSVYWYQQSLDQGLQFLIQYYNGEERAKGNILERFSAQQFPDLHSELNLSSLELGDSALYFCASSVDPPGGLQETQYFGPGTRLLVL.

The rearrangement uses TRBV24-1 and TRBJ2-7, with 11 bases identical to TRBD2. CDR3 length: 16 amino acids. Germline lookup yields CDR1 KGHDR and CDR2 SFDVKD. Trimming at V came to 5 bases and at J to 2 bases, leaving 7 bases not matched to a gene. CDR3 in amino acids: CATSARGTSGTYEQYF. The CDR3, as DNA: TGTGCCACCAGTGCCCGGGGGACTAGCGGTACCTACGAGCAGTACTTC.

This clonotype was picked up many times. The chain uses TRBV20-1 and TRBJ1-2; D ambiguous. The V gene lost 5 bases and the J gene lost 5 bases, with 15 bases spanning the gap. Germline loops: CDR1 DFQATT, CDR2 SNEGSKA (reference sequence). The CDR3 has 13 residues. The CDR3 reads CSARNVRGYGYTF. DNA for the CDR3: TGCAGTGCTCGTAACGTAAGAGGGTATGGCTACACCTTC.

In its sample, this clonotype was seen many times. This sequence joins TRBV18 and TRBJ2-3; no clear D gene. V was shortened by 2 bases and J by 1 base, with 7 bases between the two germline ends. The length of the CDR3 is 14 residues. Germline V gene lookup returns CDR1 KGHSH and CDR2 LQKENI. CDR3 DNA: TGTGCCAGCTCACCAGGGGTGCGCACAGATACGCAGTATTTT. Its translation: CASSPGVRTDTQYF.

This clonotype was counted only a few times. The chain employs TRBV15 and TRBJ1-5; 7 positions match TRBD1. This CDR3 region has 16 residues. CDR1 LNHNV and CDR2 YYDKDF come from the germline V gene (reference sequence). The junction had 7 bases not matched to a gene; V was cut back by 4 bases and J by 1 base. The CDR3 here is CATSTNSGGSNQPQHF. Written as DNA, the CDR3 is TGTGCCACCAGCACCAACTCAGGGGGAAGCAATCAGCCCCAGCATTTT. The whole variable domain, remainder taken from reference TRBV15 and TRBJ1-5, is DAMVIQNPRYQVTQFGKPVTLSCSQTLNHNVMYWYQQKSSQAPKLLFHYYDKDFNNEADTPDNFQSRRPNTSFCFLDIRSPGLGDTAMYLCATSTNSGGSNQPQHFGDGTRLSIL.

In this sample, this clonotype turned up many times. This sequence joins TRBV12-3 or TRBV12-4 and TRBJ1-1, with TRBD1 as a possible D gene (6 bases). Trimming shortened V by 6 bases and J by 1 base, and 27 bases separated the two germline ends. The length of the CDR3 is 19 residues. Here the CDR3 DNA reads TGTGCCAGCAGGGGGATGAAGACAGGCGGGTTTACGGGGAACACTGAAGCTTTCTTT. Residues: CASRGMKTGGFTGNTEAFF.

At least ten counts were recorded for this clonotype. J is TRBJ2-7 and V is TRBV20-1; perhaps TRBD2 as D (6 bases). V lost 8 bases and J 0 bases, leaving 14 bases between the germline ends. CDR1 is DFQATT and CDR2 is SNEGSKA in the germline V gene (reference sequence). CDR3 size: 13 residues. This chain's CDR3 is CSPAGTGSYEQYF. Here the CDR3 DNA reads TGCAGTCCAGCGGGTACGGGCTCCTACGAGCAGTACTTC.

V usage is TRBV6-1 and J usage is TRBJ2-2; maybe TRBD2 (6 bases). Germline V CDR1 and CDR2: MNHNS, SASEGT. This CDR3 has 14 amino acids. V was shortened by 5 bases and J by 6 bases, with 13 bases between the two germline ends. As DNA, the CDR3 is TGTGCCAGCAGTTGGAGGGCTTCTGCCGGGGAGCTGTTTTTT. This translates into CASSWRASAGELFF.

This clonotype was seen only a few times. The chain links TRBV12-3 or TRBV12-4 to TRBJ1-2, with 9 bases that match TRBD1. CDR3 length: 15 residues. V shed 4 bases, J shed 8 bases, and the junction held 11 bases outside the gene matches. CDR3 region: CASSSRGQGEEGYTF. CDR3 nucleotides: TGTGCCAGCAGTTCCCGGGGACAGGGTGAAGAGGGCTACACCTTC.

This clonotype appeared many times. The chain is built from TRBV6-5 and TRBJ2-4; D gene unclear. Trimming shortened V by 4 bases and J by 0 bases, and 10 bases separated the two germline ends. Germline V gene data show CDR1 as MNHEY and CDR2 as SVGAGI. This CDR3 is built from 15 residues. As DNA, the CDR3 is TGTGCCAGCAGTTCCAACACGTTAGCCAAAAACATTCAGTACTTC. This sequence encodes CASSSNTLAKNIQYF.

This clonotype was counted only a few times. The chain uses TRBV30 and TRBJ2-1, with a tentative D call TRBD1 (5 bases). The CDR3 is 13 residues long. CDR1 GTSNPN and CDR2 SVGIG come from the germline V gene (reference sequence). V was clipped by 5 bases and J by 2 bases, with 10 bases between them. The CDR3 sequence is CAWEGVTYNEQFF. Written as DNA, the CDR3 is TGTGCCTGGGAAGGGGTGACCTACAATGAGCAGTTCTTC. Complete variable domain (other parts from reference TRBV30 and TRBJ2-1): SQTIHQWPATLVQPVGSPLSLECTVEGTSNPNLYWYRQAAGRGLQLLFYSVGIGQISSEVPQNLSASRPQDRQFILSSKKLLLSDSGFYLCAWEGVTYNEQFFGPGTRLTVL.

This clonotype has at least ten counts. The J gene is TRBJ2-7, the V gene TRBV4-3; perhaps TRBD1 as D (5 bases). This CDR3 contains 15 residues. Trimming removed 4 bases at V and 1 base at J, with 14 bases between. The germline V gene encodes CDR1 LGHNA and CDR2 YSLEER. The CDR3: CASSPTGQGSYEQYF. As DNA, the CDR3 is TGCGCCAGCAGCCCCACAGGCCAGGGATCCTACGAGCAGTACTTC.

The chain carries TRBV18 and TRBJ1-1; 7 bases match TRBD1. CDR3 length equals 16 residues. V trimming: 3 bases; J trimming: 0 bases; junction bases outside the gene matches: 7. Germline-derived CDR1 and CDR2 are KGHSH and LQKENI. This CDR3 is CASSPIMTGMNTEAFF. The CDR3 nucleotides are TGTGCCAGCTCACCTATTATGACAGGGATGAACACTGAAGCTTTCTTT. The variable domain in full, completed from reference TRBV18 and TRBJ1-1, reads NAGVMQNPRHLVRRRGQEARLRCSPMKGHSHVYWYRQLPEEGLKFMVYLQKENIIDESGMPKERFSAEFPKEGPSILRIQQVVRGDSAAYFCASSPIMTGMNTEAFFGQGTRLTVV.

This chain joins TRBV7-9 and TRBJ2-1; D unresolved. CDR3 length: 14 amino acids. Germline loops: CDR1 SEHNR, CDR2 FQNEAQ (reference sequence). V lost 1 base and J 0 bases, leaving 4 bases between the germline ends. The CDR3 region has the DNA TGTGCCAGCAGCTTAGGGAACTCCTACAATGAGCAGTTCTTC. Translating it yields CASSLGNSYNEQFF.

The chain is built from TRBV30 and TRBJ2-5; D is unresolved. This CDR3 is built from 11 residues. V shed 4 bases and J shed 5 bases, with 8 bases lying between them. CDR1 is GTSNPN, CDR2 SVGIG, per germline (reference sequence). The CDR3: CAWTARETQYF. DNA for the CDR3: TGTGCCTGGACGGCACGGGAGACCCAGTACTTC.

This chain links TRBV19 with TRBJ2-2; no reliable D call. Germline V gives CDR1 LNHDA, CDR2 SQIVND (reference sequence). The CDR3 has 12 residues. The V end was cut by 9 bases, the J end by 5 bases, with 10 bases between. The CDR3 reads CASQKMTGELFF. The CDR3 DNA is TGTGCCAGCCAGAAAATGACCGGGGAGCTGTTTTTT.

The chain uses TRBV30 and TRBJ2-7, with 7 bases identical to TRBD1. From germline, CDR1 is GTSNPN and CDR2 SVGIG (reference sequence). V shed 5 bases and J 4 bases; nucleotides not matched to a gene: 8. This CDR3 has 13 residues. The CDR3 region has the DNA TGTGCCTGGGGAAGGGACAGCCCGTACGAGCAGTACGTC. Translation gives CAWGRDSPYEQYV.

This clonotype came up many times. This sequence joins TRBV6-1 and TRBJ1-1; D not certain. This CDR3 region has 13 residues. Trimming shortened V by 6 bases and J by 4 bases, and 12 bases separated the two germline ends. Germline assignment: CDR1 MNHNS and CDR2 SASEGT. The DNA for the CDR3 is TGTGCCAGCAGCCGAGGACCGGGCACTGAAGCTTTCTTT. Protein sequence: CASSRGPGTEAFF.

Many counts were recorded for this clonotype. The chain carries TRBV20-1 and TRBJ1-5; D gene ambiguous. Per the germline V gene, CDR1 is DFQATT and CDR2 is SNEGSKA (reference sequence). The CDR3 length is 16 residues. V dropped 0 bases and J dropped 0 bases, with 12 bases sitting between them. CDR3 amino acids: CSAREGGSYSNQPQHF. The CDR3 DNA reads TGCAGTGCTAGAGAGGGCGGGAGTTATAGCAATCAGCCCCAGCATTTT.

The chain links TRBV28 to TRBJ1-5, with D perhaps matching TRBD1 (5 bases). Germline V gene lookup returns CDR1 MDHEN and CDR2 SYDVKM. V was shortened by 6 bases and J by 6 bases, with 15 bases between the two germline ends. The length of the CDR3 is 14 residues. As DNA, the CDR3 is TGTGCCAGCAGCTCCGACAGCGCACGTCAGCCCCAGCATTTT. Its translation: CASSSDSARQPQHF.

The chain links TRBV28 to TRBJ2-3; D gene unclear. Trimming cost V 4 bases and J 4 bases, with 18 bases left between them. Per germline, CDR1 MDHEN and CDR2 SYDVKM. The CDR3 contains 16 residues. CDR3 coding DNA: TGTGCCAGCAGTTCAGAGCGAAGAGGACCGGCAGATACGCAGTATTTT. Its protein is CASSSERRGPADTQYF.